The 21 T cell receptor beta chains listed next were all sequenced from one sample in a study of vaccination effects on CD4 cells after COVID-19. Isolation of CD4+ T cells took place after approximately 10 days of culture. Each participant was given two doses of one vaccine (BNT162b2 or mRNA-1273). Antigens for these TCRs are unknown. Repertoires were generated with immunoSEQ multiplex PCR, while TCRdb's copy carries only in-frame clones and drops some. The sample contains more than 55,000 clones, under 85% of which appear only once. The sequenced sample was CD4+ T cells from PBMCs cultured without peptide, obtained after COVID-19 vaccination. All receptors derive from a human donor who received a COVID-19 vaccine.

V gene TRBV6-4 combines with J gene TRBJ1-1; D is unclear. Germline V gene sequence: CDR1 MRHNA, CDR2 SNTAGT. There are 13 residues in the CDR3. The V end was cut by 5 bases, the J end by 1 base, with 8 bases between. CDR3 bases: TGTGCCAGCAGTAGGACTGGGAACACTGAAGCTTTCTTT. Its protein product is CASSRTGNTEAFF.

V usage is TRBV29-1 and J usage is TRBJ2-5; 10 positions match TRBD1. CDR1 SQVTM and CDR2 ANQGSEA come from the germline V gene. This CDR3 spans 15 amino acids. V lost 0 bases to trimming and J lost 7 bases; unmatched junction nucleotides: 8. The CDR3 loop is CSVEDRDRGRGTQYF. Here the CDR3 DNA reads TGCAGCGTTGAAGACCGGGACAGGGGAAGGGGGACCCAGTACTTC.

The rearrangement uses TRBV14 and TRBJ1-6; TRBD1 agrees at 7 bases. With V trimmed by 5 bases and J by 5 bases, 9 bases remained unmatched. There are 16 residues in the CDR3. Germline CDR1 and CDR2: SGHDN and FVKESK. CDR3 DNA: TGTGCCAGCAGCGGGCTCGGGACAGAAGATAATTCACCCCTCCACTTT. Its protein product is CASSGLGTEDNSPLHF.

The chain links TRBV19 to TRBJ2-1; D might be TRBD1 (6 bases). V gave up 4 bases and J gave up 2 bases, with 12 bases separating them. CDR1 and CDR2 from the germline V gene are LNHDA and SQIVND (reference sequence). The CDR3 is 15 residues long. This CDR3 reads CASSTQGMTYNEQFF. The CDR3 nucleotides read TGTGCCAGTAGTACCCAGGGGATGACCTACAATGAGCAGTTCTTC.

This chain links TRBV10-3 with TRBJ2-5; D remains ambiguous. V was trimmed by 4 bases and J by 5 bases, leaving 5 bases between them. Germline V lookup: CDR1 ENHRY, CDR2 SYGVKD. This CDR3 has 11 residues. CDR3 sequence reads: CAISGAETQYF. CDR3 DNA: TGTGCCATCAGTGGGGCTGAGACCCAGTACTTC.

The chain couples TRBV4-2 to TRBJ2-2; either TRBD1 or TRBD2 may supply D (6 bases each). The V gene lost 1 base and the J gene lost 2 bases, with 11 bases spanning the gap. CDR1 is LGHNA and CDR2 is YNFKEQ in the germline V gene. The CDR3 sequence is 16 residues long. In DNA form, the CDR3 reads TGTGCCAGCAGCCAAGCCGGGGGCCGTAACACCGGGGAGCTGTTTTTT. The encoded protein is CASSQAGGRNTGELFF.

The chain combines TRBV2 with TRBJ1-2, with 7 positions matching TRBD1. The V and J ends lost 7 bases and 4 bases, in that order; junction bases with no gene match: 15. Germline CDR1 is SNHLY and CDR2 is FYNNEI. The CDR3 sequence is 16 residues long. CDR3 sequence (DNA): TGTGCCAGCATCTGGGACAGCCAAGCCGGGTTCTATGGCTACACCTTC. Residues: CASIWDSQAGFYGYTF.

The rearrangement links TRBV28 to TRBJ1-1, with D maybe TRBD1 (5 bases). This CDR3 spans 15 amino acids. Germline V lookup: CDR1 MDHEN, CDR2 SYDVKM. V gave up 5 bases and J gave up 1 base, with 14 bases separating them. Written as DNA, the CDR3 is TGTGCCAGCAGTCCTCCGGGACGGAGGAACACTGAAGCTTTCTTT. This encodes CASSPPGRRNTEAFF.

The J gene is TRBJ1-4, the V gene TRBV7-2; no clear D gene. Germline V gives CDR1 SGHTA, CDR2 FQGNSA. CDR3 length: 13 amino acids. Trimming took 3 bases from V and 4 from J, leaving 6 bases between them. The CDR3 sequence: CASSFEFNEKLFF. CDR3 nucleotide sequence: TGTGCCAGCAGCTTCGAGTTTAATGAAAAACTGTTTTTT.

The V call is TRBV11-3, the J call TRBJ2-3; either TRBD1 or TRBD2 may supply D (7 bases each). Between the trimmed V and J ends, which lost 5 bases and 3 bases, there was a span of 9 bases. The V gene's germline CDR1 is SGHNT and CDR2 YENEEA. This CDR3 is built from 13 residues. The CDR3: CASSQGGTDTQYF. CDR3 coding DNA: TGTGCCAGCAGCCAGGGGGGGACAGATACGCAGTATTTT.

This chain uses TRBV19 with TRBJ1-4; TRBD1 might be the D (6 bases). The germline V gene encodes CDR1 LNHDA and CDR2 SQIVND (reference sequence). Trimming left V 2 bases short and J 5 bases short, with 15 bases between. This CDR3 contains 16 residues. CDR3 residues: CASSIKSMQGNEKLFF. The CDR3 nucleotides are TGTGCCAGTAGTATAAAGAGTATGCAGGGGAATGAAAAACTGTTTTTT.

The rearrangement links TRBV29-1 to TRBJ2-7; possibly TRBD1 for D (6 bases). Germline assignment: CDR1 SQVTM and CDR2 ANQGSEA. The CDR3 runs to 11 residues. The V end lost 7 bases, the J end lost 7 bases, and 14 bases lay between the germline ends. The CDR3 reads CSALLTGEQYF. As DNA, the CDR3 is TGCAGCGCCTTGCTAACAGGGGAGCAGTACTTC.

This chain links TRBV7-9 with TRBJ1-4, with 7 bases that match TRBD1. After removal of 5 bases from V and 8 bases from J, the junction contained 5 bases not matched to a gene. The CDR3 is made up of 13 amino acids. Germline loops: CDR1 SEHNR, CDR2 FQNEAQ (reference sequence). In DNA form, the CDR3 reads TGTGCCAGCAGCCGTGGGACAGACGAAAAACTGTTTTTT. It codes for CASSRGTDEKLFF.

This chain's CDR3 is CASSQGPPVYEQYF. In DNA form, the CDR3 reads TGCGCCAGCAGCCAAGGCCCGCCAGTCTACGAGCAGTACTTC. The genes are TRBV4-1 and TRBJ2-7; no definite D call. V was shortened by 1 base and J by 3 bases, with 10 bases between the two germline ends. CDR3 length equals 14 residues. Germline V gene data show CDR1 as MGHRA and CDR2 as YSYEKL.

This clone appeared a few times. The V and J genes are TRBV3-1 (or the pseudogene TRBV3-2) and TRBJ1-2, with TRBD1 matching over 7 bases. V lost 4 bases and J lost 2; bases outside the gene matches: 7. Germline V gene data show CDR1 as LGHDT and CDR2 as YNNKEL (reference sequence). The CDR3 is made up of 15 amino acids. The CDR3 DNA reads TGTGCCAGCAGCCCTCGAGACAGGGAGAACTATGGCTACACCTTC. Protein sequence: CASSPRDRENYGYTF.

The V call is TRBV4-3, the J call TRBJ1-6, with unresolved D. CDR1 LGHNA and CDR2 YSLEER come from the germline V gene. V lost 0 bases to trimming and J lost 9 bases, with 6 bases between them. The CDR3 runs to 13 residues. Here the CDR3 reads CASSQDFGSPLHF. Here the CDR3 DNA reads TGCGCCAGCAGCCAAGATTTTGGTTCACCCCTCCACTTT.

The V call is TRBV9, the J call TRBJ1-1; D call uncertain. Germline assignment: CDR1 SGDLS and CDR2 YYNGEE. V lost 0 bases, J lost 4 bases, and 10 bases lay in between. The CDR3 runs to 14 residues. CDR3 residues: CASSVGQRGTEAFF. The CDR3, as DNA: TGTGCCAGCAGCGTAGGCCAGAGAGGCACTGAAGCTTTCTTT.

The gene calls are TRBV3-1 (or the pseudogene TRBV3-2) and TRBJ2-3; 13 bases align to TRBD2. J gave up 4 bases and V 4 bases, and 8 bases lay outside the gene matches. Looked up from germline, CDR1 is LGHDT and CDR2 is YNNKEL (reference sequence). The CDR3 is made up of 17 amino acids. CDR3 sequence reads: CASSRELAGGLADTQYF. The CDR3 DNA is TGTGCCAGCAGCCGAGAACTAGCGGGGGGGCTGGCAGATACGCAGTATTTT.

CDR3 DNA: TGCGCCAGCAGCTTGGTCGGGGAGGGGCTGCGGTGGGAGAACGAGCAGTACTTC. Its protein product is CASSLVGEGLRWENEQYF. This chain uses TRBV5-1 with TRBJ2-7, with TRBD2 matching over 7 bases. CDR1 is SGHRS, CDR2 YFSETQ, per germline. Trimming took 0 bases from V and 5 from J; bases not matched to a gene: 17. The CDR3 is 18 residues long.

The gene calls are TRBV6-5 and TRBJ1-6, with TRBD1 as a possible D gene (6 bases). In germline, CDR1 is MNHEY, CDR2 SVGAGI. The CDR3 sequence is 12 residues long. Trimming removed 6 bases at V and 8 bases at J, with 8 bases between. The CDR3 loop reads CASRGGDSPLHF. The CDR3 region has the DNA TGTGCCAGCAGAGGGGGGGATTCACCCCTCCACTTT.

This clone was counted once. This sequence joins TRBV5-1 and TRBJ2-2; no definite D call. Germline lookup yields CDR1 SGHRS and CDR2 YFSETQ. Trimming removed 2 bases at V and 6 bases at J, with 11 bases between. The CDR3 extends over 14 amino acids. CDR3 sequence: CASSFGQAAGELFF. The CDR3 DNA reads as TGCGCCAGCAGCTTTGGCCAGGCGGCCGGGGAGCTGTTTTTT. The variable domain in full, with the rest retrieved from reference TRBV5-1 and TRBJ2-2, is KAGVTQTPRYLIKTRGQQVTLSCSPISGHRSVSWYQQTPGQGLQFLFEYFSETQRNKGNFPGRFSGRQFSNSRSEMNVSTLELGDSALYLCASSFGQAAGELFFGEGSRLTVL.